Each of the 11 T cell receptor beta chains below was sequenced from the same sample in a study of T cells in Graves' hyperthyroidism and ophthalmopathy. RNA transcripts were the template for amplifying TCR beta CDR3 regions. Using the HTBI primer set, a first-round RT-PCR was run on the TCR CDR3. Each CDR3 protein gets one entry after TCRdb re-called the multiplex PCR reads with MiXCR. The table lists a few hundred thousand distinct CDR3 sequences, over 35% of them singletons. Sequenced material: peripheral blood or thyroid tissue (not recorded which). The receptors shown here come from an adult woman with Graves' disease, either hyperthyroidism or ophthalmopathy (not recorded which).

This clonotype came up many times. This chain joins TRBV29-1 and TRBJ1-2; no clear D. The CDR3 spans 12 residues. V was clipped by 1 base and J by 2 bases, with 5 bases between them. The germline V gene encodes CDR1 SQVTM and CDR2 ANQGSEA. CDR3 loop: CSVEVGNYGYTF. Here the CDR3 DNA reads TGCAGCGTTGAAGTGGGAAACTATGGCTACACCTTC. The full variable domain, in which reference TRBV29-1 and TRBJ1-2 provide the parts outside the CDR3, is SAVISQKPSRDICQRGTSLTIQCQVDSQVTMMFWYRQQPGQSLTLIATANQGSEATYESGFVIDKFPISRPNLTFSTLTVSNMSPEDSSIYLCSVEVGNYGYTFGSGTRLTVV.

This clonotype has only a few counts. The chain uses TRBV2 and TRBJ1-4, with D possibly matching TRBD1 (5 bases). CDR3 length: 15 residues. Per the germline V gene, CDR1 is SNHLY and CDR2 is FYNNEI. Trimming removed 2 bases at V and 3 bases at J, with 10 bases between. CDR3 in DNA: TGTGCCAGCAGTGAAACGGGGGGGTCTAATGAAAAACTGTTTTTT. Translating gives CASSETGGSNEKLFF. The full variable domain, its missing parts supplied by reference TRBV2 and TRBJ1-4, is EPEVTQTPSHQVTQMGQEVILRCVPISNHLYFYWYRQILGQKVEFLVSFYNNEISEKSEIFDDQFSVERPDGSNFTLKIRSTKLEDSAMYFCASSETGGSNEKLFFGSGTQLSVL.

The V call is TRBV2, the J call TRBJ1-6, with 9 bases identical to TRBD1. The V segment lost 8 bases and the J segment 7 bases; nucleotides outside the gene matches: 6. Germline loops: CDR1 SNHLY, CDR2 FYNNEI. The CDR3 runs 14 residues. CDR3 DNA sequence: TGTGCCAGCGCCCGGGACAGGGTGAATTCACCCCTCCACTTT. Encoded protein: CASARDRVNSPLHF.

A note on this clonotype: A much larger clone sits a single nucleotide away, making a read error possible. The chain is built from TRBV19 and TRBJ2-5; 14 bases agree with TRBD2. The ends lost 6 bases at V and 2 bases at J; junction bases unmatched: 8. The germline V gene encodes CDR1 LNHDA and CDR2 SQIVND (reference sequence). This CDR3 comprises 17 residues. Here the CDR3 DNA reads TGTGCCAGTAGGATTTCCCGACTAGCGGGAGGGCAAGAGACCCAGTACTTC. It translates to CASRISRLAGGQETQYF.

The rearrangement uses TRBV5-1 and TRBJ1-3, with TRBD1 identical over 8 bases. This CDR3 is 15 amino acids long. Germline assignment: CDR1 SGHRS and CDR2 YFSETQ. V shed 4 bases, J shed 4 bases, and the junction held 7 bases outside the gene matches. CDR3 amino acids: CASSPEGTGGNTIYF. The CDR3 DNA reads TGCGCCAGCAGCCCCGAAGGGACAGGCGGAAACACCATATATTTT.

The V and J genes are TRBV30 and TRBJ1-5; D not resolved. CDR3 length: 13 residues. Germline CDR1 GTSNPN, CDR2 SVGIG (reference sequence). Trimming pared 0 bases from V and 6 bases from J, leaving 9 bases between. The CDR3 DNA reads TGTGCCTGGAGTGTCACCACGGGTCAGCCCCAGCATTTT. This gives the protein CAWSVTTGQPQHF.

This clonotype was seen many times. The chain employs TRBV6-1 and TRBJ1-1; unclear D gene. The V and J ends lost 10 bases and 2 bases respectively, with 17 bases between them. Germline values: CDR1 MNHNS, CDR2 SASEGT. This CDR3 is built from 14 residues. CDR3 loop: CAIIPFGPNTEAFF. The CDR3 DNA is TGTGCCATCATTCCATTCGGCCCCAACACTGAAGCTTTCTTT.

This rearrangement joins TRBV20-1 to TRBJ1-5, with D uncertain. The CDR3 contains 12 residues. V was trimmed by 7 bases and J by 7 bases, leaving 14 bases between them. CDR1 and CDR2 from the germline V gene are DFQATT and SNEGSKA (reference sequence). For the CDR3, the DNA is TGCAGTGAAGCGGAGCGCCAGCAGCCCCAGCATTTT. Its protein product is CSEAERQQPQHF.

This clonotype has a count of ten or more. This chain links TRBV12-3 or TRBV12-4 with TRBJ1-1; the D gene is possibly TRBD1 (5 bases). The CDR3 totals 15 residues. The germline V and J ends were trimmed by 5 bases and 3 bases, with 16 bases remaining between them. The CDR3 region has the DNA TGTGCCAGCAGTCCCCTTAGGGGAGGAGACACTGAAGCTTTCTTT. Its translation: CASSPLRGGDTEAFF.

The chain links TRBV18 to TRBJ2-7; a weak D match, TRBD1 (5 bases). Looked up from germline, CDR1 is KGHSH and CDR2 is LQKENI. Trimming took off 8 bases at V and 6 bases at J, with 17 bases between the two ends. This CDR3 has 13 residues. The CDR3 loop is CASRSPGPGEQYF. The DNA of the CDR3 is TGTGCCAGCAGATCCCCAGGGCCAGGCGAGCAGTACTTC.

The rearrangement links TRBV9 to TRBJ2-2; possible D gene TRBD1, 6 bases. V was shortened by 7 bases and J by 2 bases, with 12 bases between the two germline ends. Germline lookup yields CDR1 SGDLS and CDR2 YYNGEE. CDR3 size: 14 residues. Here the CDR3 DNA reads TGTGCCAGCTCATCGGACAGAAACACCGGGGAGCTGTTTTTT. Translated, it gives CASSSDRNTGELFF.